This is a list of T cell receptor beta chains from one sample in a study of T-cell memory formation after mild COVID-19. In TCRdb, the 5' RACE reads were re-called with MiXCR into one record per CDR3 protein. The repertoire holds about 350,000 distinct CDR3 sequences, approximately 15% seen once, with around a fifth in the top ten. Sequenced material: PBMCs or a T cell subset sorted from them (not recorded which). The receptors shown here come from a young man who had mild COVID-19 (a few samples of this study predate the infection). Cell type and time point are not known. Each CDR3 is given with its conserved first and last residue. Each record gives: D gene, CDR3 length, clone size, V gene, J gene, CDR3 protein, CDR3 DNA. A D gene is named only where the DNA matches it firmly. Only some rows state a clone size, as once, few, many or a class for expanded clones.

>.|16|.|TRBV5-1|TRBJ1-1
CASSSGYGGPNTEAFF
TGCGCCAGCAGCTCGGGGTACGGGGGACCCAACACTGAAGCTTTCTTT
>.|12|.|TRBV7-9|TRBJ1-2
CASSFPRDGYTF
TGTGCCAGCAGCTTCCCCAGGGATGGCTACACCTTC
>.|15|few|TRBV4-1|TRBJ2-2
CASISGTSGTGELFF
TGCGCCAGCATCTCCGGGACGAGCGGCACCGGGGAGCTGTTTTTT
>.|14|few|TRBV5-6|TRBJ1-6
CASSLRQSNSPLHF
TGTGCCAGCAGCTTGAGGCAGTCTAATTCACCCCTCCACTTT
>.|14|.|TRBV29-1|TRBJ1-1
CSGRRGDQDTEAFF
TGCAGCGGTCGCCGGGGCGATCAGGACACTGAAGCTTTCTTT
>.|19|few|TRBV4-3|TRBJ1-1
CASSQDLGGDSVPNTEAFF
TGCGCCAGCAGCCAAGATCTCGGGGGGGACTCCGTCCCGAACACTGAAGCTTTCTTT
>.|14|.|TRBV20-1|TRBJ2-5
CSARALWGQETQYF
TGCAGTGCTAGAGCATTATGGGGGCAAGAGACCCAGTACTTC
>TRBD1|14|.|TRBV12-3/TRBV12-4|TRBJ1-5
CASRSGQVNQPQHF
TGTGCCAGCAGATCGGGACAGGTAAATCAGCCCCAGCATTTT
>.|15|.|TRBV7-9|TRBJ1-3
CASSLGGRSGNTIYF
TGTGCCAGCAGCTTAGGAGGCAGGTCTGGAAACACCATATATTTT
>.|13|.|TRBV9|TRBJ2-3
CASSVGVRDTQYF
TGTGCCAGCAGCGTAGGGGTAAGAGATACGCAGTATTTT
>.|15|few|TRBV4-1|TRBJ2-3
CASSPTGLLTDTQYF
TGCGCCAGCAGCCCCACGGGACTTCTCACAGATACGCAGTATTTT
>.|13|.|TRBV5-1|TRBJ1-2
CASSISPGDGYTF
TGCGCCAGCAGCATATCACCAGGGGATGGCTACACCTTC
>TRBD1|14|many|TRBV12-3/TRBV12-4|TRBJ2-3
CASSFNTGGDTQYF
TGTGCCAGCAGTTTTAATACAGGGGGAGATACGCAGTATTTT
>.|14|.|TRBV3-1|TRBJ2-7
CASSPSRTFYEQYF
TGTGCCAGCAGCCCATCGCGAACTTTCTACGAGCAGTACTTC
>TRBD1|11|many|TRBV6-2/TRBV6-3|TRBJ1-2
CASTTGHGYTF
TGTGCCAGCACGACAGGGCATGGCTACACCTTC
>.|13|few|TRBV6-1|TRBJ2-3
CASRWTSTDTQYF
TGTGCCAGCAGATGGACTAGCACAGATACGCAGTATTTT
>TRBD1|15|few|TRBV9|TRBJ2-5
CASSPRTGNVETQYF
TGTGCCAGCAGCCCCCGGACAGGGAATGTAGAGACCCAGTACTTC
>.|14|few|TRBV6-2/TRBV6-3|TRBJ2-7
CASSPGHTTYEQYF
TGTGCCAGCAGTCCGGGACACACTACCTACGAGCAGTACTTC
>.|14|few|TRBV9|TRBJ1-4
CASSVRGRDEKLFF
TGTGCCAGCAGCGTACGGGGACGCGATGAAAAACTGTTTTTT
>.|11|few|TRBV12-3/TRBV12-4|TRBJ1-5
CASSIFSAQHF
TGTGCCAGCAGTATTTTTTCTGCCCAGCATTTT
>TRBD2|15|few|TRBV18|TRBJ2-4
CASSPASGMGNIQYF
TGTGCCAGCTCACCAGCTAGCGGGATGGGAAACATTCAGTACTTC
>.|14|.|TRBV6-4|TRBJ1-2
CASSPGSPEDGYTF
TGTGCCAGCAGTCCCGGGTCCCCGGAGGATGGCTACACCTTC
>TRBD1|15|.|TRBV11-2|TRBJ1-4
CASSLPGQGAEKLFF
TGTGCCAGCAGTCTTCCGGGACAGGGGGCTGAAAAACTGTTTTTT
>.|13|.|TRBV10-3|TRBJ1-1
CAISEMGTLDAFF
TGTGCCATCAGTGAGATGGGGACTTTGGACGCTTTCTTT
>.|11|few|TRBV2|TRBJ2-5
CASDVGETQYF
TGTGCCAGTGACGTGGGTGAGACCCAGTACTTC
>.|15|.|TRBV5-1|TRBJ1-4
CASSLMSRPNEKLFF
TGCGCCAGCAGCTTGATGTCCCGGCCTAATGAAAAACTGTTTTTT
>TRBD1|14|.|TRBV20-1|TRBJ2-7
CSALHGTGVGEQYF
TGCAGTGCTCTACATGGGACAGGGGTAGGCGAGCAGTACTTC
>.|14|.|TRBV19|TRBJ2-7
CASSRDWSSYEQYF
TGTGCCAGTAGTAGAGACTGGAGCTCCTACGAGCAGTACTTC
>.|15|few|TRBV4-3|TRBJ1-1
CASSLGWGANTEAFF
TGCGCCAGCAGCCTGGGGTGGGGGGCGAACACTGAAGCTTTCTTT
>TRBD1|13|.|TRBV10-3|TRBJ1-1
CAISPGQGGEAFF
TGTGCCATCAGTCCAGGACAGGGGGGTGAAGCTTTCTTT
>TRBD1|16|once|TRBV7-2|TRBJ2-1
CASSLAASRGFDEQFF
TGTGCCAGCAGCTTAGCGGCTAGCAGGGGGTTCGATGAGCAGTTCTTC
>TRBD1|17|few|TRBV5-1|TRBJ2-2
CASSRPPGQGGTGELFF
TGCGCCAGCAGCCGCCCGCCGGGACAGGGAGGTACCGGGGAGCTGTTTTTT
>TRBD1|14|few|TRBV20-1|TRBJ2-3
CSALSGQGEDTQYF
TGCAGTGCTCTTTCCGGACAGGGGGAAGATACGCAGTATTTT
>TRBD2|15|.|TRBV5-1|TRBJ2-3
CASVPSGGSTDTQYF
TGCGCCAGCGTCCCTAGCGGGGGTAGCACAGATACGCAGTATTTT
>.|16|few|TRBV21-1|TRBJ1-4
CASSKAPGIRNEKLFF
TGTGCCAGCAGCAAAGCTCCCGGCATACGTAATGAAAAACTGTTTTTT
>.|14|few|TRBV14|TRBJ2-1
CASSPDSWYNEQFF
TGTGCCAGCAGCCCCGACAGCTGGTACAATGAGCAGTTCTTC
>.|13|.|TRBV12-3/TRBV12-4|TRBJ2-5
CASSSGQLETQYF
TGTGCCAGCAGTTCTGGACAGTTAGAGACCCAGTACTTC
>.|11|few|TRBV27|TRBJ1-2
CASRSVGGYTF
TGTGCCAGCAGGTCCGTTGGGGGCTACACCTTC
>.|14|many|TRBV28|TRBJ1-1
CASSPLGGNTEAFF
TGTGCCAGCAGTCCGTTGGGGGGCAACACTGAAGCTTTCTTT
>TRBD2|16|.|TRBV7-9|TRBJ2-3
CASSQSSGGDTDTQYF
TGTGCCAGCAGCCAATCTAGCGGGGGGGATACAGATACGCAGTATTTT
>.|13|many|TRBV7-9|TRBJ1-1
CASSFQENTEAFF
TGTGCTAGCAGCTTCCAGGAGAACACTGAAGCTTTCTTT
>.|11|.|TRBV11-2|TRBJ2-4
CASREGDIQYF
TGTGCCAGCAGGGAGGGTGACATTCAGTACTTC
>.|14|.|TRBV20-1|TRBJ2-7
CSARTGATGGEQYF
TGCAGTGCTAGGACAGGAGCCACGGGGGGCGAGCAGTACTTC
>.|14|.|TRBV9|TRBJ2-5
CASSQSSGGETQYF
TGTGCCAGCAGCCAAAGTTCTGGGGGAGAGACCCAGTACTTC
>TRBD2|14|.|TRBV5-1|TRBJ2-7
CASSPSGNSYEQYF
TGCGCCAGCAGCCCAAGCGGGAATTCCTACGAGCAGTACTTC
>.|14|.|TRBV7-3|TRBJ2-1
CARPTPSSYNEQFF
TGTGCCAGGCCGACACCTAGCTCCTACAATGAGCAGTTCTTC
>.|14|.|TRBV19|TRBJ2-1
CASSSTRSYNEQFF
TGTGCCAGTAGTTCGACGAGATCCTACAATGAGCAGTTCTTC
>.|15|.|TRBV5-1|TRBJ1-2
CASSSGDRIGYGYTF
TGCGCCAGCAGCTCAGGGGACCGCATCGGATATGGCTACACCTTC
>.|14|.|TRBV27|TRBJ2-3
CASRRHGGTDTQYF
TGTGCCAGCAGGCGCCATGGGGGTACGGATACGCAGTATTTT
>TRBD1|16|many|TRBV5-1|TRBJ1-5
CASSLGTGTGIQPQHF
TGCGCCAGCAGCTTGGGAACCGGGACAGGGATTCAGCCCCAGCATTTT
>.|14|many|TRBV6-2/TRBV6-3|TRBJ1-2
CASTPSSVNYGYTF
TGTGCCAGCACCCCTTCCTCTGTAAACTATGGCTACACCTTC
>TRBD1|15|few|TRBV6-5|TRBJ1-4
CASSSTGEAREKLFF
TGTGCCAGCAGTAGCACAGGGGAAGCTCGGGAAAAACTGTTTTTT
>.|16|many|TRBV5-5|TRBJ2-2
CASSLGRQILTGELFF
TGTGCCAGCAGCTTGGGGCGGCAAATTCTTACCGGGGAGCTGTTTTTT
>.|13|.|TRBV7-6|TRBJ1-1
CASSPQGYTETFF
TGTGCCAGCAGCCCCCAGGGGTACACTGAAACTTTCTTT
>TRBD2|16|many|TRBV7-6|TRBJ2-5
CASSLATASGQETQYF
TGTGCCAGCAGCTTAGCGACGGCTAGCGGTCAAGAGACCCAGTACTTC
>TRBD1|14|.|TRBV20-1|TRBJ2-1
CSAISTGGMDEQFF
TGCAGTGCTATAAGTACAGGGGGCATGGATGAGCAGTTCTTC
>.|11|.|TRBV7-2|TRBJ2-1
CASSYPGEQFF
TGTGCCAGCAGTTACCCGGGTGAGCAGTTCTTC
>.|13|few|TRBV14|TRBJ2-6
CASKPSGANVLTF
TGTGCCAGCAAACCCTCTGGGGCCAACGTCCTGACTTTC
>.|14|.|TRBV6-2/TRBV6-3|TRBJ2-2
CASSYGGFTGELFF
TGTGCCAGCAGCTACGGTGGGTTCACCGGGGAGCTGTTTTTT